The 21 T cell receptor beta chains given below trace back to one sample, sequenced in a study of shared clonotypes between healthy human individuals. Assay used: immunoSEQ multiplex PCR; TCRdb lists only in-frame clones, some missing. The repertoire includes 2 million to 2.5 million clones, nearly 97% of them detected once, and 0.1% to 0.15% sits in the top ten. Source material: naive CD4+ T cells sorted from blood. Subset here: CD45RA+ positively selected. These receptors were collected from a young man in good health.

In this sample, this clone turned up once. The CDR3 nucleotides are TGTGCCAGCAGCAACGGACAGAGCACAGATACGCAGTATTTT. As protein: CASSNGQSTDTQYF. The V gene is TRBV6-6, the J gene TRBJ2-3; perhaps TRBD1 as D (6 bases). Per the germline V gene, CDR1 is MNHNY and CDR2 is SVGAGI (reference sequence). Trimming removed 6 bases from V and 0 bases from J, with 10 bases in between. The CDR3 length is 14 residues.

The J gene is TRBJ1-2, the V gene TRBV7-2; 8 positions match TRBD1. CDR3 length: 15 amino acids. The junction had 8 bases not matched to a gene; V was cut back by 1 base and J by 7 bases. The germline V gene has CDR1 SGHTA and CDR2 FQGNSA. CDR3 in amino acids: CASSLDPAGGLGYTF. Here the CDR3 DNA reads TGTGCCAGCAGCTTAGATCCGGCAGGGGGCCTTGGCTACACCTTC. The full variable domain, in which reference TRBV7-2 and TRBJ1-2 provide the parts outside the CDR3, is GAGVSQSPSNKVTEKGKDVELRCDPISGHTALYWYRQSLGQGLEFLIYFQGNSAPDKSGLPSDRFSAERTGGSVSTLTIQRTQQEDSAVYLCASSLDPAGGLGYTFGSGTRLTVV.

This chain uses TRBV6-5 with TRBJ1-6, with 7 bases fitting TRBD1. The CDR3 spans 14 residues. V lost 5 bases to trimming and J lost 7 bases; unmatched junction nucleotides: 5. CDR1 is MNHEY and CDR2 is SVGAGI in the germline V gene. The CDR3 DNA reads TGTGCCAGCAGTAGACAGGGAGTGAATTCACCCCTCCACTTT. Its translation is CASSRQGVNSPLHF.

The gene calls are TRBV6-6 and TRBJ2-7, with D tentatively TRBD1 (5 bases). The CDR3 runs to 13 residues. Germline V gives CDR1 MNHNY, CDR2 SVGAGI (reference sequence). Trimming shortened V by 0 bases and J by 3 bases, and 6 bases separated the two germline ends. The DNA of the CDR3 is TGTGCCAGCAGTTACTCCAGGGACTACGAGCAGTACTTC. Translation: CASSYSRDYEQYF.

The chain combines TRBV6-1 with TRBJ2-3; D is possibly TRBD1 or TRBD2 (5 bases each). Germline loops: CDR1 MNHNS, CDR2 SASEGT. This CDR3 comprises 15 residues. V was pared by 6 bases and J by 4 bases, with 17 bases between. This CDR3 reads CASRPRGTAPDTQYF. As DNA, the CDR3 is TGTGCCAGCAGGCCCAGAGGGACCGCGCCAGATACGCAGTATTTT.

This clone has just one count. The CDR3 here is CAISASVGPYEQYF. CDR3 nucleotides: TGTGCCATCAGTGCATCAGTCGGACCCTACGAGCAGTACTTC. The chain employs TRBV10-3 and TRBJ2-7; D is uncertain. The CDR3 is made up of 14 amino acids. Germline CDR1 and CDR2: ENHRY and SYGVKD. Trimming shortened V by 4 bases and J by 2 bases, and 12 bases separated the two germline ends.

The rearrangement uses TRBV11-2 and TRBJ1-3, with D unresolved. CDR1 is SGHAT and CDR2 is FQNNGV in the germline V gene. Trimming cost V 5 bases and J 1 base, with 3 bases left between them. This CDR3 comprises 12 residues. The CDR3 protein is CASSNSGNTIYF. The CDR3 DNA is TGTGCCAGCAGCAATTCTGGAAACACCATATATTTT.

The chain has TRBV25-1 and TRBJ2-1; no clear D. Looked up from germline, CDR1 is MGHDK and CDR2 is SYGVNS. Trimming pared 5 bases from V and 7 bases from J, leaving 9 bases between. CDR3 size: 12 residues. Here the CDR3 reads CASSRVGNEQFF. For the CDR3, the DNA is TGTGCCAGCAGTCGGGTTGGGAATGAGCAGTTCTTC.

The chain combines TRBV19 with TRBJ1-1; D gene ambiguous. CDR3 length equals 16 residues. V was pared by 7 bases and J by 1 base, with 19 bases between. Germline CDR1 and CDR2: LNHDA and SQIVND (reference sequence). Here the CDR3 DNA reads TGTGCCAGTACCCCGATCCGGGTCGGGTCGAACACTGAAGCTTTCTTT. Amino acid sequence: CASTPIRVGSNTEAFF.

This chain links TRBV5-1 with TRBJ1-4, with 8 nucleotides matching TRBD1. After removal of 1 base from V and 4 bases from J, the junction contained 3 bases not matched to a gene. This CDR3 spans 15 amino acids. Germline lookup yields CDR1 SGHRS and CDR2 YFSETQ. CDR3 region: CASSLQGAVNEKLFF. The CDR3 coding sequence is TGCGCCAGCAGCTTGCAGGGGGCGGTTAATGAAAAACTGTTTTTT.

The chain links TRBV5-1 to TRBJ1-2, with D perhaps TRBD1 (5 bases). Germline CDR1 SGHRS, CDR2 YFSETQ. The CDR3 loop spans 15 amino acids. V was cut by 0 bases and J by 8 bases, with 17 bases left in between. The CDR3 DNA is TGCGCCAGCAGCTTGGGGCTTCGGGGGAGTAACGGCTACACCTTC. It translates to CASSLGLRGSNGYTF.

This chain links TRBV5-4 with TRBJ1-2, with D perhaps TRBD1 (6 bases). Germline values: CDR1 SGHNT, CDR2 YYREEE (reference sequence). The CDR3 contains 16 residues. The ends were cut back, 0 bases at V and 4 bases at J, with 16 bases in the middle. The DNA of the CDR3 is TGTGCCAGCAGCTTGGCCGGAGTAACAGGGAGCTATGGCTACACCTTC. Translation: CASSLAGVTGSYGYTF.

A remark on this clone: The sample carries other DNA sequences with the same CDR3. This chain connects TRBV6-6 to TRBJ2-7; weak D call: TRBD2 (6 bases). The germline V gene has CDR1 MNHNY and CDR2 SVGAGI (reference sequence). V was shortened by 5 bases and J by 4 bases, with 9 bases between the two germline ends. The CDR3 length is 12 residues. In DNA, the CDR3 is TGTGCCAGCAGTCGCGGGACTTACGAGCAGTACTTC. Translated: CASSRGTYEQYF.

This clone occurred once. This rearrangement joins TRBV7-3 to TRBJ2-3, with 9 bases aligning to TRBD1. The CDR3 runs to 14 residues. In germline, CDR1 is SGHTA, CDR2 FQGTGA. The ends lost 5 bases at V and 4 bases at J; junction bases unmatched: 4. This CDR3 reads CASSQGQGSDTQYF. The DNA for the CDR3 is TGTGCCAGCAGCCAAGGACAGGGGTCAGATACGCAGTATTTT.

This chain connects TRBV9 to TRBJ2-4, with 15 bases that match TRBD2. Germline assignment: CDR1 SGDLS and CDR2 YYNGEE. The J segment lost 5 bases and the V segment lost 2 bases, leaving 8 bases of the junction unmatched. The CDR3 covers 18 residues. The CDR3 nucleotides are TGTGCCAGCAGCGTTGGACTAGCGGGAGGGTTCGGTGAAAACATTCAGTACTTC. Its protein product is CASSVGLAGGFGENIQYF.

J is TRBJ1-2 and V is TRBV10-1; D not certain. Germline CDR1 reads WNHNN; CDR2 reads SYGVQD (reference sequence). The CDR3 runs 16 residues. The V and J ends lost 9 bases and 2 bases respectively, with 22 bases between them. CDR3 nucleotides: TGCGCCAGTATGACTGGTGACGGGCGCTTAAACTATGGCTACACCTTC. This encodes CASMTGDGRLNYGYTF.

For this clone: Mismatch with germline at one junction end may stem from a read error. V is TRBV6-5 and J is TRBJ2-7, with 9 bases identical to TRBD2. Germline CDR1 reads MNHEY; CDR2 reads SVGAGI. CDR3 size: 15 residues. The CDR3 region has the DNA TGTGCCAGCCGTTACTTGGTTAGCGGGAGCCACGAGCAGTACTTC. Translated: CASRYLVSGSHEQYF.

This chain joins TRBV6-1 and TRBJ2-7; 10 bases are a match to TRBD1. This CDR3 region has 16 residues. The V and J ends lost 3 bases and 3 bases, in that order; junction bases with no gene match: 8. Germline CDR1 is MNHNS and CDR2 is SASEGT. CDR3 DNA sequence: TGTGCCAGCAGTGATCTCCGGACAGGGGGGGACTACGAGCAGTACTTC. Protein sequence: CASSDLRTGGDYEQYF.

This chain connects TRBV5-1 to TRBJ2-7; D remains unclear. Looked up from germline, CDR1 is SGHRS and CDR2 is YFSETQ. V lost 4 bases and J lost 6, with 14 bases in between. There are 13 residues in the CDR3. The DNA of the CDR3 is TGCGCCAGCAGCCCGATCAACCTCTTCGAGCAGTACTTC. Amino acid sequence: CASSPINLFEQYF.

The chain combines TRBV28 with TRBJ1-1; D is unclear. V was shortened by 2 bases and J by 5 bases, with 12 bases between the two germline ends. The CDR3 has 14 residues. The germline gives CDR1 MDHEN, CDR2 SYDVKM. Written as DNA, the CDR3 is TGTGCCAGCAGTTTACCATCTGGGCGGACTGAAGCTTTCTTT. It specifies CASSLPSGRTEAFF.

The chain links TRBV29-1 to TRBJ2-7; D is perhaps TRBD1 or TRBD2 (5 bases each). Looked up from germline, CDR1 is SQVTM and CDR2 is ANQGSEA. V was clipped by 6 bases and J by 2 bases, with 11 bases between them. The CDR3 spans 12 residues. In DNA, the CDR3 is TGCAGCGTGGTAAGGGACGCCTACGAGCAGTACTTC. Its translation is CSVVRDAYEQYF.